Each of the 17 T cell receptor beta chains below was sequenced from the same sample in a study of PD-1 blockade in classical Hodgkin lymphoma. Generated by immunoSEQ multiplex PCR, the TCRdb table keeps only in-frame clones and is missing some. This table has tens of thousands of clones, more than 70% appearing once. The time point was: cycle 4 day 1 (C4D1), after less than 7 weeks of nivolumab. Every single patient, without exception, relapsed after autologous stem cell transplantation, and brentuximab vedotin exposure varied. Material: peripheral blood mononuclear cells (PBMCs), obtained before the fourth cycle of nivolumab. Receptor source: a human donor with classical Hodgkin lymphoma.

The sample holds a few counts of this clone. The J gene is TRBJ2-7, the V gene TRBV25-1; D perhaps matches TRBD1 (5 bases). Germline V gene sequence: CDR1 MGHDK, CDR2 SYGVNS. This CDR3 is built from 13 residues. V shed 2 bases and J shed 2 bases, with 7 bases lying between them. CDR3: CASSEAGTYEQYF. DNA of the CDR3: TGTGCCAGCAGTGAAGCAGGGACCTACGAGCAGTACTTC.

The rearrangement links TRBV12-5 to TRBJ2-1, with TRBD1 matching over 9 bases. J gave up 6 bases and V 5 bases, and 11 bases lay outside the gene matches. CDR3 size: 16 residues. Germline V gives CDR1 LGHNT, CDR2 FRNRAP. The CDR3 sequence: CASGPPGQGSLNEQFF. The DNA for the CDR3 is TGTGCTAGTGGTCCTCCGGGACAGGGATCCCTCAATGAGCAGTTCTTC.

The chain joins TRBV7-9 to TRBJ1-4; 9 nucleotides line up with TRBD1. CDR3 length equals 15 residues. The J segment lost 7 bases and the V segment lost 5 bases, leaving 8 bases of the junction unmatched. Looked up from germline, CDR1 is SEHNR and CDR2 is FQNEAQ (reference sequence). Written as DNA, the CDR3 is TGTGCCAGCAGCCCTTCCGGGACAGGGCGTGAAAAACTGTTTTTT. Translating gives CASSPSGTGREKLFF.

The J gene is TRBJ2-1, the V gene TRBV5-1, with 10 bases fitting TRBD2. The germline gives CDR1 SGHRS, CDR2 YFSETQ. Trimming removed 0 bases from V and 2 bases from J; junction bases left unmatched: 8. CDR3 length: 18 residues. The chain's CDR3 is CASSLAGLAGDTYNEQFF. CDR3 coding DNA: TGCGCCAGCAGCTTGGCAGGGCTAGCGGGAGACACCTACAATGAGCAGTTCTTC.

V and J are TRBV30 and TRBJ2-1; TRBD1 matches at 7 bases. Looked up from germline, CDR1 is GTSNPN and CDR2 is SVGIG (reference sequence). This CDR3 is built from 14 residues. V was clipped by 1 base and J by 1 base; unmatched bases: 1. CDR3: CAWSGTGSYNEQFF. In nucleotides, the CDR3 is TGTGCCTGGAGTGGGACAGGTTCCTACAATGAGCAGTTCTTC.

This clone came up once. The chain is built from TRBV10-3 and TRBJ2-5; 11 nucleotides match TRBD2. The germline V gene encodes CDR1 ENHRY and CDR2 SYGVKD. V gave up 6 bases and J gave up 5 bases; unmatched junction bases: 11. The length of the CDR3 is 16 residues. CDR3 coding DNA: TGTGCCATCAGCCGTTTTCTAGCGGGGGGAAGTGAGACCCAGTACTTC. Amino acids: CAISRFLAGGSETQYF.

The V and J genes are TRBV11-1 and TRBJ1-3; 7 bases are a match to TRBD1. J lost 0 bases, V lost 8 bases, and 4 bases had no gene match. There are 14 residues in the CDR3. The germline V gene has CDR1 SGHAT and CDR2 FQDESV (reference sequence). Here the CDR3 reads CASGQGVSGNTIYF. CDR3 nucleotide sequence: TGTGCCAGCGGCCAGGGGGTCTCTGGAAACACCATATATTTT.

The chain uses TRBV28 and TRBJ1-2; TRBD1 agrees at 7 bases. Germline V lookup: CDR1 MDHEN, CDR2 SYDVKM. The CDR3 is 14 residues long. V lost 6 bases, J lost 3 bases, and 7 bases stayed unmatched. The CDR3 coding sequence is TGTGCCAGCAGAAGACAGGGTATAGACTATGGCTACACCTTC. This translates into CASRRQGIDYGYTF.

This clone was detected only a few times. The rearrangement links TRBV5-4 to TRBJ1-1, with D possibly TRBD1 on 6 matching bases. CDR3 length equals 15 residues. Germline V gene lookup returns CDR1 SGHNT and CDR2 YYREEE (reference sequence). V was pared by 6 bases and J by 0 bases, with 15 bases between. The CDR3 DNA sequence: TGTGCCAGCATCCAAGGGGGAAAGATGAACACTGAAGCTTTCTTT. Translation: CASIQGGKMNTEAFF.

J is TRBJ1-1 and V is TRBV5-4; D gene ambiguous. The CDR3 length is 13 residues. CDR1 is SGHNT, CDR2 YYREEE, per germline (reference sequence). Trimming removed 3 bases at V and 4 bases at J, with 10 bases between. The CDR3 loop reads CASSWQARTEAFF. In DNA form, the CDR3 reads TGTGCCAGCAGCTGGCAGGCGCGCACTGAAGCTTTCTTT.

This clone appeared once. This rearrangement joins TRBV9 to TRBJ1-6; 7 bases map to TRBD1. Germline lookup yields CDR1 SGDLS and CDR2 YYNGEE. The CDR3 covers 16 residues. The trim removed 2 bases at V and 7 bases at J, leaving 9 bases unmatched. The CDR3, as DNA: TGTGCCAGCAGCGTCCGGGACAGAGGTAAGAATTCACCCCTCCACTTT. This gives the protein CASSVRDRGKNSPLHF.

The chain is built from TRBV19 and TRBJ1-4; D possibly corresponds to TRBD1 (5 bases). Between the trimmed V and J ends, which lost 5 bases and 0 bases, there was a span of 13 bases. This CDR3 comprises 16 residues. From germline, CDR1 is LNHDA and CDR2 SQIVND (reference sequence). The CDR3, as DNA: TGTGCCAGTAGTTCAAGAGGGGAAGCAACTAATGAAAAACTGTTTTTT. This encodes CASSSRGEATNEKLFF.

The V gene is TRBV29-1, the J gene TRBJ1-2; 8 nucleotides line up with TRBD1. Trimming at V came to 8 bases and at J to 7 bases, leaving 9 bases not matched to a gene. From germline, CDR1 is SQVTM and CDR2 ANQGSEA. The CDR3 contains 12 residues. The CDR3 loop reads CSLYRGAGGYTF. The CDR3 bases are TGCAGCCTATACAGGGGGGCGGGTGGCTACACCTTC.

The chain employs TRBV5-1 and TRBJ1-1; D is unresolved. The germline V and J ends were trimmed by 2 bases and 2 bases, with 7 bases remaining between them. Per germline, CDR1 SGHRS and CDR2 YFSETQ. The CDR3 extends over 13 amino acids. CDR3 bases: TGCGCCAGCAGCTTTAGCCTAAACACTGAAGCTTTCTTT. It yields the protein CASSFSLNTEAFF. Full variable domain (outside the CDR3, taken from reference TRBV5-1 and TRBJ1-1): KAGVTQTPRYLIKTRGQQVTLSCSPISGHRSVSWYQQTPGQGLQFLFEYFSETQRNKGNFPGRFSGRQFSNSRSEMNVSTLELGDSALYLCASSFSLNTEAFFGQGTRLTVV.

The J gene is TRBJ2-7, the V gene TRBV19, with D tentatively TRBD1 or TRBD2 (6 bases each). Germline lookup yields CDR1 LNHDA and CDR2 SQIVND (reference sequence). Trimming removed 3 bases from V and 4 bases from J, with 13 bases in between. This CDR3 spans 14 amino acids. The CDR3 DNA reads as TGTGCCAGTAGTATGCGGGGTCAGGGGTACGAGCAGTACTTC. Translated: CASSMRGQGYEQYF.

J is TRBJ2-1 and V is TRBV21-1; TRBD1 was called by the table and not checked on the DNA. TRBV21-1 is described as a pseudogene. CDR3 length equals 16 residues. CDR3 protein: CASSSLEDSVANEQFF. The CDR3, as DNA: TGTGCCAGCAGCTCCCTGGAGGACAGTGTTGCCAATGAGCAGTTCTTC.

As DNA, the CDR3 is TGTGCCAGCAGTCCTGTTCAGGGGTACGTCCAGCCCCAGCATTTT. Translating gives CASSPVQGYVQPQHF. The rearrangement links TRBV2 to TRBJ1-5; possible D gene TRBD1, 6 bases. This CDR3 is 15 amino acids long. With 5 bases removed from V and 7 bases from J, the gap between germline ends came to 18 bases. Germline CDR1 reads SNHLY; CDR2 reads FYNNEI.